These 8 T cell receptor beta chains were all obtained from the same sample, sequenced in a study of blood T cell repertoires in COVID-19. Produced via immunoSEQ multiplex PCR; TCRdb's table is partial and in-frame only. The table lists under 200,000 clones, about 87% of them singletons. The sample taken for sequencing was peripheral blood. The receptors here all came from a man between 60 and 75 years old with COVID-19, enrolled during active disease.

CDR3 sequence: CASSQDYVRANQPQHF. CDR3 nucleotide sequence: TGCGCCAGCAGCCAAGATTATGTCAGGGCCAATCAGCCCCAGCATTTT. The chain links TRBV4-3 to TRBJ1-5, with D tentatively TRBD1 (5 bases). Germline assignment: CDR1 LGHNA and CDR2 YSLEER. Trimming took off 0 bases at V and 3 bases at J, with 12 bases between the two ends. This CDR3 has 16 residues.

The chain is built from TRBV10-1 and TRBJ1-6, with TRBD1 as a possible D gene (6 bases). CDR1 WNHNN and CDR2 SYGVQD come from the germline V gene (reference sequence). The CDR3 is 21 amino acids. Trimming stripped 0 bases from V and 0 bases from J, with 21 bases between. The CDR3 sequence is CASSESILLGAIRSYNSPLHF. DNA of the CDR3: TGCGCCAGCAGTGAGTCGATTTTGTTGGGGGCCATCCGCTCCTATAATTCACCCCTCCACTTT.

The V and J genes are TRBV19 and TRBJ2-3; 8 bases fit TRBD1. This CDR3 contains 12 residues. V gave up 9 bases and J gave up 6 bases; unmatched junction bases: 5. Per germline, CDR1 LNHDA and CDR2 SQIVND (reference sequence). The CDR3 region is CASGDRRDTQYF. The CDR3 DNA reads as TGTGCCAGCGGGGACAGGAGGGATACGCAGTATTTT. Based on the CDR3 plus reference TRBV19 and TRBJ2-3, the full variable domain is DGGITQSPKYLFRKEGQNVTLSCEQNLNHDAMYWYRQDPGQGLRLIYYSQIVNDFQKGDIAEGYSVSREKKESFPLTVTSAQKNPTAFYLCASGDRRDTQYFGPGTRLTVL.

CDR3 coding DNA: TGTGCCAGCACCCTTGTCGGGGGTGCTAACTATGGCTACACCTTC. It specifies CASTLVGGANYGYTF. The chain couples TRBV27 to TRBJ1-2; perhaps TRBD1 as D (5 bases). V lost 7 bases to trimming and J lost 0 bases, with 15 bases between them. In germline, CDR1 is MNHEY, CDR2 SMNVEV (reference sequence). The CDR3 is 15 amino acids.

Worth noting for this clone: This same CDR3 is encoded by further DNA sequences in the sample. The V and J genes are TRBV5-5 and TRBJ1-1; D remains unclear. The CDR3 sequence is 13 residues long. V gave up 3 bases and J gave up 1 base, with 7 bases separating them. CDR1 SGHKS and CDR2 YYEKEE come from the germline V gene (reference sequence). The CDR3 DNA reads as TGTGCCAGCAGCTCGCCGGGGAACACTGAAGCTTTCTTT. Amino acid sequence: CASSSPGNTEAFF.

The chain employs TRBV2 and TRBJ1-1; maybe TRBD1 (6 bases). The germline CDR1 and CDR2 sequences are SNHLY and FYNNEI. Trimming removed 11 bases at V and 4 bases at J, with 20 bases between. The CDR3 is 14 residues long. CDR3 nucleotide sequence: TGTGCCGGTTCCAGGGGTTTTGGGGGCACTGAAGCTTTCTTT. Translating it yields CAGSRGFGGTEAFF.

This clone was counted once. The V and J genes are TRBV7-3 and TRBJ1-1, with 7 bases lining up with TRBD1. V was pared by 2 bases and J by 4 bases, with 7 bases of the junction left unmatched. The CDR3 consists of 15 residues. Germline loops: CDR1 SGHTA, CDR2 FQGTGA. CDR3 DNA sequence: TGTGCCAGCAGCTTAGGAGGGGGCTGGAGCACTGAAGCTTTCTTT. This translates into CASSLGGGWSTEAFF.

The chain joins TRBV7-2 to TRBJ1-2, with D maybe TRBD1 (6 bases). This CDR3 is 15 amino acids long. Looked up from germline, CDR1 is SGHTA and CDR2 is FQGNSA. Trimming removed 5 bases from V and 3 bases from J, with 16 bases in between. The CDR3 DNA is TGTGCCAGCAGCCAAGGGGCAGGGGTAGACTATGGCTACACCTTC. Encoded protein: CASSQGAGVDYGYTF.